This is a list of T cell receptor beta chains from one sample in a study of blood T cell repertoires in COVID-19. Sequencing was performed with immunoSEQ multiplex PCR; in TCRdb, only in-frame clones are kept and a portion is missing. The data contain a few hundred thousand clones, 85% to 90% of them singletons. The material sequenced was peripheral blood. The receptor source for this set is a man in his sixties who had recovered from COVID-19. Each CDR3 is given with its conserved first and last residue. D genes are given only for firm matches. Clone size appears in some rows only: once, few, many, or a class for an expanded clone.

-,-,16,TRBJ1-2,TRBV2,CASSEALGAGIGGYTF,TGTGCCAGCAGTGAAGCGCTAGGAGCAGGGATCGGTGGCTACACCTTC
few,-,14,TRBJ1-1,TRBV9,CASSPPSGNTEAFF,TGTGCCAGCAGCCCGCCGTCAGGAAACACTGAAGCTTTCTTT
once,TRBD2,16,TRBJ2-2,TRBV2,CASRRTSGWLAGELFF,TGTGCCAGCAGGCGGACTAGCGGGTGGTTAGCCGGGGAGCTGTTTTTT
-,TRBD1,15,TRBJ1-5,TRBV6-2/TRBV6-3,CASSNRGRRDQPQHF,TGTGCCAGCAGCAACAGGGGGCGTAGGGATCAGCCCCAGCATTTT
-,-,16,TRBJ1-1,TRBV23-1,CASSQPFPDSNTEAFF,TGCGCCAGCAGTCAGCCGTTTCCGGACTCGAACACTGAAGCTTTCTTT
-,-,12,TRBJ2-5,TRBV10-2,CASGGPAETQYF,TGCGCCAGCGGCGGGCCTGCGGAGACCCAGTACTTC
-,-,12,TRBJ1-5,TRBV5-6,CASSIGDQPQHF,TGTGCCAGCAGCATCGGGGATCAGCCCCAGCATTTT
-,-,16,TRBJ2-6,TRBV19,CASSPRVRSGANVLTF,TGTGCCAGTAGCCCTAGAGTGCGGTCTGGGGCCAACGTCCTGACTTTC
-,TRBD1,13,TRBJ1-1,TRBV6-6,CASSRQGYTEAFF,TGTGCCAGCAGTCGACAGGGGTACACTGAAGCTTTCTTT
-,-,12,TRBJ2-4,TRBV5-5,CASTPRAEIQYF,TGTGCCAGCACCCCCCGAGCGGAAATTCAGTACTTC
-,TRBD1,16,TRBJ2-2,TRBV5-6,CASSFFETGFGGELFF,TGTGCCAGCAGCTTTTTCGAGACAGGGTTCGGCGGGGAGCTGTTTTTT
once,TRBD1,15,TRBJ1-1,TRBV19,CASSTPGQGDTEAFF,TGTGCCAGTAGTACCCCGGGACAGGGAGACACTGAAGCTTTCTTT
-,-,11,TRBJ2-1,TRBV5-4,CATQVHNEQFF,TGTGCCACTCAGGTCCACAATGAGCAGTTCTTC
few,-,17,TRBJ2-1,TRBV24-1,CATSAVRGWSSYNEQFF,TGTGCCACCAGTGCAGTGCGCGGGTGGAGCTCCTACAATGAGCAGTTCTTC